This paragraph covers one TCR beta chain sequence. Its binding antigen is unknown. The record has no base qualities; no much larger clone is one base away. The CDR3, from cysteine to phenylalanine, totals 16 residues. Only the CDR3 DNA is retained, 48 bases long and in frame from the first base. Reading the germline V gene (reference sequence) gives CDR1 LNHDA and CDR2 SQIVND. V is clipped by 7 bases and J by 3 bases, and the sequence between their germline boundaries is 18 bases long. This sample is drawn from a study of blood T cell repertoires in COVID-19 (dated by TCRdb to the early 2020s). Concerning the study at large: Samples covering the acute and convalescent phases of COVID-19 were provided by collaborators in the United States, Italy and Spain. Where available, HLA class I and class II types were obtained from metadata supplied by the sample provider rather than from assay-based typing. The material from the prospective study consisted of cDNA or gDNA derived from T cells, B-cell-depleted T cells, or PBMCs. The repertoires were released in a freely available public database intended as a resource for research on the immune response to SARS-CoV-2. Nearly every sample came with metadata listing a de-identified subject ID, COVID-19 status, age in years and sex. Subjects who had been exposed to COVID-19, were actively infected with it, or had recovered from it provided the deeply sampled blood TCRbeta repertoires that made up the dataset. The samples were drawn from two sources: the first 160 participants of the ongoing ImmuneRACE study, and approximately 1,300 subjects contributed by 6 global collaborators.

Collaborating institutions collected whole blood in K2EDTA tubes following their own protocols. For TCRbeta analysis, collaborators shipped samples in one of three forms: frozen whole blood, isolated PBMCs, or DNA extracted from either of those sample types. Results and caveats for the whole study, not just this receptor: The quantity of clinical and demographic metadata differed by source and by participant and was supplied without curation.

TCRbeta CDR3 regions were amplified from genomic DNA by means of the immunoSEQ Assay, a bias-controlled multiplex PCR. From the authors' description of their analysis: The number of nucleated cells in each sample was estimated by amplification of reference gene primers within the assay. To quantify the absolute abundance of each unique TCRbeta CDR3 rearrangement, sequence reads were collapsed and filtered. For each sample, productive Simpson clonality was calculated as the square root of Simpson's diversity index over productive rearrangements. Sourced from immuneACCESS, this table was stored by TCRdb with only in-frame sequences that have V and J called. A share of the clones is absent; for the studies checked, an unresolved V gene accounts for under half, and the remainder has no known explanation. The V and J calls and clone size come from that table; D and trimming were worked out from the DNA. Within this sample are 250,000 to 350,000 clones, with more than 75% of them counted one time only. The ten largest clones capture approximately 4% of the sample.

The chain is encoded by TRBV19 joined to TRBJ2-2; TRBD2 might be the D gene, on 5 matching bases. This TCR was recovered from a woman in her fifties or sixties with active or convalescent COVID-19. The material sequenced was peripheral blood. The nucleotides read TGTGCCAGTATGGGAGAGTTCGATAGACACACCGGGGAGCTGTTTTTT. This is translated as CASMGEFDRHTGELFF.